Presented here are 32 T cell receptor beta chains from one specimen sequenced in a study of T cells in Graves' hyperthyroidism and ophthalmopathy. TCR beta CDR3 regions were amplified from RNA. A first-round RT-PCR of the TCR CDR3 used the HTBI primer set. TCRdb redid the calling of the multiplex PCR reads with MiXCR, one entry per CDR3 protein. The sample has some 92,000 distinct CDR3 sequences; about 37% are singletons. Sequencing was done on a sample of peripheral blood or thyroid tissue (not recorded which). These TCRs come from a woman in her twenties or thirties with Graves' hyperthyroidism.

This clonotype has at least ten counts. The chain links TRBV7-9 to TRBJ2-7, with 7 bases lining up with TRBD2. This CDR3 spans 13 amino acids. Germline V gene sequence: CDR1 SEHNR, CDR2 FQNEAQ (reference sequence). Trimming removed 2 bases from V and 2 bases from J; junction bases left unmatched: 0. The CDR3 DNA reads as TGTGCCAGCAGCTTAAGCGGGACCTACGAGCAGTACTTC. Translation gives CASSLSGTYEQYF.

This clonotype has a count of ten or more. The chain recombines TRBV6-6 with TRBJ1-5; D is unclear. This CDR3 spans 15 amino acids. The germline gives CDR1 MNHNY, CDR2 SVGAGI (reference sequence). V shed 1 base and J shed 3 bases, with 10 bases lying between them. This chain's CDR3 is CASSYLGSHNQPQHF. CDR3 coding DNA: TGTGCCAGCAGTTACTTGGGGAGCCACAATCAGCCCCAGCATTTT.

This clonotype was observed at least ten times. The chain couples TRBV5-5 to TRBJ2-5; 9 positions match TRBD1. Germline V gene lookup returns CDR1 SGHKS and CDR2 YYEKEE (reference sequence). The CDR3 loop spans 16 amino acids. J gave up 6 bases and V 1 base, and 10 bases lay outside the gene matches. CDR3 sequence: CASSLLVGQGLQTQYF. The CDR3 DNA reads TGTGCCAGCAGCTTGCTGGTTGGACAGGGGCTACAGACCCAGTACTTC.

This clonotype occurred many times. The chain uses TRBV4-1 and TRBJ2-7, with 11 bases fitting TRBD2. The CDR3 length is 16 residues. V shed 4 bases and J 3 bases; nucleotides not matched to a gene: 8. Germline V gene sequence: CDR1 MGHRA, CDR2 YSYEKL. The CDR3 sequence: CASSRILGTSGYEQYF. CDR3 nucleotides: TGCGCCAGCAGCCGAATTTTGGGGACTAGCGGCTACGAGCAGTACTTC.

This clonotype was recorded many times. The rearrangement joins TRBV6-2 or TRBV6-3 to TRBJ2-7; D remains unclear. The CDR3 totals 12 residues. Germline V gene data show CDR1 as MNHEY and CDR2 as SVGEGT. The germline V and J ends were trimmed by 10 bases and 0 bases, with 10 bases remaining between them. DNA for the CDR3: TGTGCCACCCGGCTGGACTCCTACGAGCAGTACTTC. It is translated as CATRLDSYEQYF.

Notes on this clonotype: It may be a read error: a sequence one base away is much more abundant. The chain recombines TRBV5-1 with TRBJ1-4, with D unresolved. This CDR3 is 14 amino acids long. In germline, CDR1 is SGHRS, CDR2 YFSETQ. Here the CDR3 reads CASNSGPYNGKLFF. The DNA of the CDR3 is TGTGCCAGCAACTCCGGGCCCTATAATGGAAAACTGTTTTTT.

This clonotype was seen more than once but under ten times. The J gene is TRBJ2-1, the V gene TRBV20-1; D possibly matches TRBD1 or TRBD2 (5 bases each). With 1 base removed from V and 2 bases from J, the gap between germline ends came to 9 bases. The V gene's germline CDR1 is DFQATT and CDR2 SNEGSKA (reference sequence). The CDR3 is made up of 14 amino acids. CDR3 coding DNA: TGCAGTGCTAGAGGGGACGGGACCTACAATGAGCAGTTCTTC. Protein sequence: CSARGDGTYNEQFF.

This clonotype has a single count. The V call is TRBV24-1, the J call TRBJ1-6, with no clear D. Germline V gene sequence: CDR1 KGHDR, CDR2 SFDVKD. V lost 7 bases to trimming and J lost 0 bases, with 15 bases between them. This CDR3 has 17 residues. The CDR3 nucleotides are TGTGCCACCAGCACGGACCGGACGAGCTCCTATAATTCACCCCTCCACTTT. Translated, it gives CATSTDRTSSYNSPLHF.

The chain is built from TRBV10-3 and TRBJ2-2, with 8 bases that match TRBD2. Germline CDR1 reads ENHRY; CDR2 reads SYGVKD. The CDR3 length is 13 residues. Trimming at V came to 10 bases and at J to 1 base, leaving 2 bases not matched to a gene. CDR3 amino acids: CATTSGNTGELFF. The CDR3 coding sequence is TGTGCCACCACTAGCGGGAACACCGGGGAGCTGTTTTTT.

The J gene is TRBJ2-2, the V gene TRBV10-3, with unresolved D. There are 15 residues in the CDR3. Germline lookup yields CDR1 ENHRY and CDR2 SYGVKD. The V end lost 0 bases, the J end lost 1 base, and 6 bases lay between the germline ends. The CDR3 spells CAISESKGNTGELFF. CDR3 nucleotide sequence: TGTGCCATCAGTGAGTCGAAGGGGAACACCGGGGAGCTGTTTTTT.

In its sample, this clonotype was seen a few times. Likely a read error: the CDR3 ends without its conserved phenylalanine or tryptophan. The DNA is omitted, as the CDR3 cannot be located on it reliably, and the CDR3 follows TCRdb's listing. The chain joins TRBV14 to TRBJ2-6. The CDR3 extends over 10 residues, inclusive of both ends. Germline assignment: CDR1 SGHDN and CDR2 FVKESK. The chain's CDR3 is CASRPTVLSS.

This chain uses TRBV13 with TRBJ2-7; D could derive from TRBD1 or TRBD2 (6 bases each). The CDR3 contains 13 residues. V was pared by 3 bases and J by 7 bases, with 13 bases between. Looked up from germline, CDR1 is PRHDT and CDR2 is FYEKMQ (reference sequence). CDR3 bases: TGTGCCAGCAGCTTGCCGGGGGCTAGTGAGCAGTACTTC. It codes for CASSLPGASEQYF.

The rearrangement links TRBV10-3 to TRBJ1-1; TRBD1 is a possible D gene (5 bases). The CDR3 has 15 amino acids. Per the germline V gene, CDR1 is ENHRY and CDR2 is SYGVKD. V was shortened by 10 bases and J by 10 bases, with 28 bases between the two germline ends. The CDR3 nucleotides are TGTGCCACCACGGAGGTCGGGACTGGGATCCCTCCAGCTTTCTTT. It translates to CATTEVGTGIPPAFF.

There are many counts of this clonotype. The chain has TRBV10-3 and TRBJ2-7, with 7 bases lining up with TRBD1. The CDR3 runs 13 residues. V shed 9 bases, J shed 5 bases, and the junction held 10 bases outside the gene matches. Germline CDR1 and CDR2: ENHRY and SYGVKD. CDR3 loop: CAILPQGSDEQYF. DNA of the CDR3: TGTGCCATACTGCCACAGGGGTCGGACGAGCAGTACTTC.

This sequence joins TRBV11-2 and TRBJ2-2; 9 bases match TRBD1. V lost 5 bases and J lost 8; bases outside the gene matches: 9. Germline V CDR1 and CDR2: SGHAT, FQNNGV. This CDR3 comprises 15 residues. CDR3 loop: CASSEGTGFGGELFF. The CDR3 DNA sequence: TGTGCCAGCAGCGAGGGGACAGGGTTTGGTGGGGAGCTGTTTTTT.

This clonotype occurred many times. The chain links TRBV20-1 to TRBJ1-5, with a possible D match to TRBD1 (6 bases). The CDR3 sequence is 14 residues long. Germline assignment: CDR1 DFQATT and CDR2 SNEGSKA (reference sequence). V was cut by 6 bases and J by 4 bases, with 16 bases left in between. The chain's CDR3 is CSALGGPANQPQHF. Written as DNA, the CDR3 is TGCAGTGCCCTTGGGGGGCCGGCGAATCAGCCCCAGCATTTT.

This clonotype was seen a few times. The chain carries TRBV9 and TRBJ1-6; 9 bases agree with TRBD1. The ends lost 4 bases at V and 7 bases at J; junction bases unmatched: 3. Germline V CDR1 and CDR2: SGDLS, YYNGEE. The CDR3 has 14 residues. CDR3 residues: CASSSGQGNSPLHF. The CDR3 DNA reads as TGTGCCAGCAGCTCGGGACAGGGCAATTCACCCCTCCACTTT.

There are many counts of this clonotype. This chain joins TRBV3-1 and TRBJ1-1; D gene unclear. Germline V gene lookup returns CDR1 LGHDT and CDR2 YNNKEL (reference sequence). This CDR3 comprises 12 residues. V lost 1 base and J lost 7, with 7 bases in between. DNA of the CDR3: TGTGCCAGCAGCCAAGCCGGGGATGAAGCTTTCTTT. Amino acid sequence: CASSQAGDEAFF.

Remarks on this clonotype: The conserved final phenylalanine or tryptophan is absent from the CDR3, which likely points to a read error. The DNA is left out, because the CDR3 cannot be placed on it with certainty; the CDR3 is given as TCRdb lists it. The V call is TRBV9, the J call TRBJ2-2; no DNA check was done on the table's D call, TRBD2. The CDR3 has 8 residues if both end residues are counted. The germline gives CDR1 SGDLS, CDR2 YYNGEE. The CDR3 is CASSPRGA.

This clonotype was counted many times. The chain links TRBV2 to TRBJ2-5; possibly TRBD2 for D (6 bases). V lost 7 bases, J lost 5 bases, and 14 bases lay in between. CDR1 is SNHLY, CDR2 FYNNEI, per germline. This CDR3 region has 13 residues. CDR3 DNA: TGTGCCAGCACCCTAGCGATCCTGGAGACCCAGTACTTC. Translated, it gives CASTLAILETQYF.

This clonotype was found many times. This sequence joins TRBV5-1 and TRBJ2-5; D is ambiguous. The CDR3 has 13 residues. V was shortened by 0 bases and J by 2 bases, with 5 bases between the two germline ends. Germline V CDR1 and CDR2: SGHRS, YFSETQ. CDR3 sequence: CASSLASQETQYF. The DNA of the CDR3 is TGCGCCAGCAGCTTGGCTAGTCAAGAGACCCAGTACTTC.

This clonotype was counted at least ten times. The chain links TRBV7-2 to TRBJ2-2; D tentatively fits TRBD1 or TRBD2 (6 bases each). V was shortened by 5 bases and J by 4 bases, with 26 bases between the two germline ends. The germline gives CDR1 SGHTA, CDR2 FQGNSA. The CDR3 covers 19 residues. The CDR3 DNA sequence: TGTGCCAGCAGCCCAGTGGGGGGCGCAACCCTTAGACTCACCGGGGAGCTGTTTTTT. Translating it yields CASSPVGGATLRLTGELFF.

The chain couples TRBV2 to TRBJ2-7; TRBD2 agrees at 10 bases. Per germline, CDR1 SNHLY and CDR2 FYNNEI. Trimming took 6 bases from V and 2 from J; bases not matched to a gene: 4. This CDR3 region has 14 residues. The CDR3 DNA follows: TGTGCCAGCAGGTGGCTAGCGGGAGCCTACGAGCAGTACTTC. Amino acids: CASRWLAGAYEQYF.

Notes on this clonotype: The CDR3 carries no conserved terminal phenylalanine or tryptophan, so it likely arises from a read error. Because the CDR3's place on the DNA is in doubt, the DNA is left out and the CDR3 is given as listed by TCRdb. The J gene is TRBJ2-5, the V gene TRBV7-9; the D call of TRBD1 is as the table states it, not checked on the DNA. Germline lookup yields CDR1 SEHNR and CDR2 FQNEAQ (reference sequence). The CDR3 length is 17 residues, termini included. CDR3 loop: CASSTEQGPNYGYTFGS.

In this sample, this clonotype turned up once. The chain recombines TRBV12-3 or TRBV12-4 with TRBJ1-4; D gene unclear. The CDR3 totals 14 residues. V lost 6 bases and J lost 8, with 16 bases in between. The CDR3 bases are TGTGCCAGCAGCGCCGGAATGAACACAGAAAAACTGTTTTTT. Translation gives CASSAGMNTEKLFF.

The chain couples TRBV2 to TRBJ2-7; TRBD2 agrees at 8 bases. Trimming cost V 10 bases and J 5 bases; bases outside gene matches: 7. The CDR3 totals 12 residues. Per the germline V gene, CDR1 is SNHLY and CDR2 is FYNNEI. In DNA form, the CDR3 reads TGTGCCAAACCGGGACTAGTCCACGAGCAGTACTTC. Protein: CAKPGLVHEQYF.

This clonotype was seen repeatedly, ten times or more. This sequence joins TRBV7-3 and TRBJ2-5; perhaps TRBD1 as D (5 bases). CDR1 SGHTA and CDR2 FQGTGA come from the germline V gene. The V gene lost 5 bases and the J gene lost 3 bases, with 13 bases spanning the gap. The CDR3 spans 14 residues. CDR3 sequence reads: CASSPTGIEETQYF. The CDR3 DNA reads as TGTGCCAGCAGCCCCACAGGCATAGAAGAGACCCAGTACTTC.

The chain uses TRBV7-2 and TRBJ1-1; D is possibly TRBD1 (5 bases). The CDR3 is 16 residues long. The germline V gene has CDR1 SGHTA and CDR2 FQGNSA. The germline V and J ends were trimmed by 0 bases and 1 base, with 12 bases remaining between them. The CDR3 reads CASSLAQTAPNTEAFF. CDR3 sequence (DNA): TGTGCCAGCAGCTTAGCGCAGACAGCTCCGAACACTGAAGCTTTCTTT. The full variable domain, completed using reference TRBV7-2 and TRBJ1-1, is GAGVSQSPSNKVTEKGKDVELRCDPISGHTALYWYRQSLGQGLEFLIYFQGNSAPDKSGLPSDRFSAERTGGSVSTLTIQRTQQEDSAVYLCASSLAQTAPNTEAFFGQGTRLTVV.

About this clonotype itself: As the CDR3 is not closed by the conserved phenylalanine or tryptophan, this likely results from a read error. The chain joins TRBV10-2 to TRBJ2-7, with TRBD1 matching over 10 bases. The CDR3 is 16 amino acids. V was clipped by 5 bases and J by 3 bases; unmatched bases: 10. Germline V gives CDR1 WSHSY, CDR2 SAAADI. The CDR3 region has the DNA TGCGCCAGCAGTACACCGGGACAGGGGAGATACTACGAGCAGTACCTC. Translated: CASSTPGQGRYYEQYL.

About this clonotype itself: A read error is possible here, since a much larger clone lies one base away. This sequence joins TRBV5-1 and TRBJ1-5; perhaps TRBD1 as D (5 bases). Germline CDR1 SGHRS, CDR2 YFSETQ. The CDR3 covers 16 residues. Here the CDR3 DNA reads TGCGCCAGCGGCTTGCTCGGGGGAGATTCCAATCAGCCCCAGCATTTT. Translating gives CASGLLGGDSNQPQHF.

On this clonotype itself: A single base separates this from a much larger clone, so it may be a read error. The chain employs TRBV7-8 and TRBJ2-3; 11 bases are shared with TRBD2. Looked up from germline, CDR1 is SGHVS and CDR2 is FQNEAQ. Losses at the gene ends were 10 bases for V and 0 bases for J; bases not matched to a gene: 21. CDR3 size: 20 residues. The CDR3 DNA sequence: TGTGCCATCAGTTCTTCTACCGGGACTAGCGGCGACGCTAGCACAGATACGCAGTATTTT. Protein product: CAISSSTGTSGDASTDTQYF.

The gene calls are TRBV10-1 and TRBJ2-7, with D possibly matching TRBD1 (6 bases). The V and J ends lost 4 bases and 2 bases respectively, with 9 bases between them. The germline V gene encodes CDR1 WNHNN and CDR2 SYGVQD (reference sequence). CDR3 length equals 13 residues. CDR3 nucleotides: TGCGCCAGCAGTGGGGCAGGGGCCTACGAGCAGTACTTC. It is translated as CASSGAGAYEQYF.